The entry that follows covers one T cell receptor (beta chain) sequence. This record belongs to a study of blood T cell repertoires in COVID-19. For the study at large: PBMCs, B-cell-depleted T cells, or T cells provided the cDNA or gDNA that made up the material.

Sequenced by immunoSEQ multiplex PCR; TCRdb stores in-frame clones only, minus some. The sample has around 43,000 clones, roughly 84% seen once. Sequenced input: peripheral blood. The receptor was isolated from a woman older than 75 with acute or convalescent COVID-19.

CDR3 coding DNA: TGCGCCAGCAACGCCGGACAGGGTGGGGGCACAGATACGCAGTATTTT. This codes for CASNAGQGGGTDTQYF. The chain recombines TRBV5-1 with TRBJ2-3, with 8 bases identical to TRBD1. V was clipped by 6 bases and J by 1 base; unmatched bases: 10. This CDR3 comprises 16 residues. Germline assignment: CDR1 SGHRS and CDR2 YFSETQ.